This paragraph reports one T cell receptor beta chain. It lacks a known antigen. No base-level quality is on record; no much larger clone is a single base apart. CDR1 is given as WSHSY and CDR2 as SAAADI, both from the germline V gene. V and J are truncated by 4 bases and 4 bases respectively, leaving an intervening sequence of 10 bases. The CDR3, from cysteine to phenylalanine, totals 13 residues. Of the read, only the CDR3 DNA is kept; its 39 bases are in frame from base 1. These data come from a study of T cell responses to AZD1222 COVID-19 vaccine (dated by TCRdb to about 2021). Looking at the study overall: TCR sequencing was performed for some 250 trial participants, of whom about 200 were given two doses of AZD1222 and around 26 were given two doses of MenACWY control vaccine. Trial participants were enrolled by age into subgroups of 18-55, 56-69 and 70-plus years, and approximately 150, 30 and 60 TCR-sequenced participants, respectively, were included in these subgroups.

Results and caveats for the whole study, not just this receptor: The vaccine-associated CD4 TCRs covered the entire spike protein, and the dominant responses fell in regions 160-218 and 743-854. No day 14 peak-response samples were available, so repertoires were characterized only after the peak T cell response. The 56-69-year group was small, and its depth increase did not reach significance, likely because of low power. Conclusions about previously exposed vaccinees are limited, since just five or six AZD1222 recipients were seropositive for SARS-CoV-2 at baseline. Most participants were white British and females outnumbered males, and the authors suggested that clonal diversity may have been underestimated. A significant rise in spike-specific TCR breadth and depth was observed after two AZD1222 doses relative to day 0 and relative to MenACWY recipients. Reportedly, almost half of the unique spike-specific TCRs recognized epitopes lying outside the regions that are mutated in the B.1.351 and B.1.1.7 variants.

The CDR3 regions of human TCRbeta chains were analyzed by immunosequencing. The authors' pipeline ran thus. TCRs in the repertoires were compared against a reference library of SARS-CoV-2-specific TCRs that had been generated with the MIRA antigen-specificity platform. Breadth was defined as the fraction of unique TCRs that were SARS-CoV-2-associated. Depth was defined as the fraction of total T cells that were SARS-CoV-2-associated. Using the MIRA data, every spike-specific TCR was mapped to the spike region that the TCR reacted to and assigned to either a CD4 or a CD8 class. Log10-transformed breadth and depth values were compared by one-way ANOVA with Sidak's multiple comparisons tests. TCRdb provides this immuneACCESS table in a form limited to in-frame rearrangements. Some clones are lacking; in checked studies, under half of them reflect an unresolved V gene, and why the rest are absent is not known. V and J calls and clone size are those listed in that table; D and trimming were worked out from the DNA. The sample contains around 140,000 clones, 92% of them found a single time. The leading ten clones occupy 9.3% of the sample.

The intended sense of this specimen's time point label: about 28 days (+/-7) after the second vaccine dose. Because spike-specific TCR depth and breadth did not differ between the two schedules, AZD1222 recipients who got a second dose at roughly 4 weeks were pooled with those who got a second dose at roughly 12 weeks. Vaccinee samples came from UK trials COV001 and COV002, including a single-blind randomized controlled phase 2/3 trial of AZD1222 (ChAdOx1 nCoV-19) in healthy adults. Trial participant PBMC samples were collected at day 0 and day 28 after the second dose for TCRbeta chain sequencing.

The chain is encoded by TRBV10-2 joined to TRBJ2-5; the D gene assignment is ambiguous. Sequences were derived from peripheral blood, sampled 28 days after the second AZD1222 dose. This receptor was taken from an adult who received the AZD1222 COVID-19 vaccine. The DNA sequence is as follows: TGCGCCAGCAGTGCTTTGGGTGCAGAGACCCAGTACTTC. Its protein product is CASSALGAETQYF.